This TCR beta chain comes out of a study of blood T cell repertoires in COVID-19. Sequencing was performed with immunoSEQ multiplex PCR; in TCRdb, only in-frame clones are kept and a portion is missing. The table records more than 95,000 clones, approximately 78% of them present only once. Germline V gene data show CDR1 as SGHTA and CDR2 as FQGNSA. Trimming pared 4 bases from V and 0 bases from J, leaving 13 bases between. The CDR3 contains 15 residues. In its sample, this clone was seen once. This TCR derives from a woman of 80 years or more with acute or convalescent COVID-19. J is TRBJ2-7 and V is TRBV7-2, with D perhaps matching TRBD2 (6 bases). What was sequenced was peripheral blood. The chain's CDR3 is CASSSGTFSSYEQYF. CDR3 in DNA: TGTGCCAGCAGCTCCGGGACTTTTTCCTCCTACGAGCAGTACTTC.